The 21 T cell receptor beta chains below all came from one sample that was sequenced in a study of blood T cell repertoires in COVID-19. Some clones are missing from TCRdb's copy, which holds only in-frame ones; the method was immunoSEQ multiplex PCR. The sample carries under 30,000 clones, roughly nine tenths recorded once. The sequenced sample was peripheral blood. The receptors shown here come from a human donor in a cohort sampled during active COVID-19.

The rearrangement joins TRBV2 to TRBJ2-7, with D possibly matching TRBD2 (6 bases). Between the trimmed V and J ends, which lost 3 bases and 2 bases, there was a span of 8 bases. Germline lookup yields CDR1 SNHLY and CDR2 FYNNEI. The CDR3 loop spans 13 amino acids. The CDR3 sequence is CASSDRTTYEQYF. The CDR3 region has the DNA TGTGCCAGCAGTGACCGGACTACCTACGAGCAGTACTTC.

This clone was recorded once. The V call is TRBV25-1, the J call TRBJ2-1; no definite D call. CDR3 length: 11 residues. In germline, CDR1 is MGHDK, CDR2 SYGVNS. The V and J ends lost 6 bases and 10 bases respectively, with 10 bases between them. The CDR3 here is CASSIYEEQFF. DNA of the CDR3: TGTGCCAGCAGCATCTATGAGGAGCAGTTCTTC.

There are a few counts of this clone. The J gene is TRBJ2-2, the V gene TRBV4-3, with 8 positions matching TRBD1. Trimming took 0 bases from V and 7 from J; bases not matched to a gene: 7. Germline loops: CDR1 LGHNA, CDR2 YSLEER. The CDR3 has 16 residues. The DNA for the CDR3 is TGCGCCAGCAGCCAAGAACGTACAGGGGGACTCGGGGAGCTGTTTTTT. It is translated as CASSQERTGGLGELFF.

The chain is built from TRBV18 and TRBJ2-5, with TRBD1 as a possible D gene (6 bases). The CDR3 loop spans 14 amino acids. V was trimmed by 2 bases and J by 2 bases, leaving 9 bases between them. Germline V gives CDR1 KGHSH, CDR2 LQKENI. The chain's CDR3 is CASSPKDRQETQYF. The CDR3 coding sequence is TGTGCCAGCTCACCAAAGGACAGACAAGAGACCCAGTACTTC.

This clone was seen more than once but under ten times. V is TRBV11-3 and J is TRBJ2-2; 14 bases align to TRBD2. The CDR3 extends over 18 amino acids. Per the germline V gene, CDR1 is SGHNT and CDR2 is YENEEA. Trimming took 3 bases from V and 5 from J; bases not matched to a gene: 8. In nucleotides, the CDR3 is TGTGCCAGCAGCTTCGAAGGGACTAGCGGGGGTGGAACCGGGGAGCTGTTTTTT. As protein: CASSFEGTSGGGTGELFF.

CDR3 region: CASSPGGAKNIQYF. The CDR3 DNA follows: TGTGCCAGCAGCCCGGGCGGGGCCAAAAACATTCAGTACTTC. The chain joins TRBV5-6 to TRBJ2-4; TRBD2 is a possible D gene (5 bases). The ends were cut back, 4 bases at V and 1 base at J, with 9 bases in the middle. This CDR3 contains 14 residues. The germline V gene has CDR1 SGHDT and CDR2 YYEEEE.

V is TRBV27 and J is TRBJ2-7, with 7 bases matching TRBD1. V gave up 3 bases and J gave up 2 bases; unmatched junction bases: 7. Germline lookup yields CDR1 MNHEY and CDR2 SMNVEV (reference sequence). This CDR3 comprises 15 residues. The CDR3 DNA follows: TGTGCCAGCAGTTTCAGAGACAGGGAGACCTACGAGCAGTACTTC. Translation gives CASSFRDRETYEQYF.

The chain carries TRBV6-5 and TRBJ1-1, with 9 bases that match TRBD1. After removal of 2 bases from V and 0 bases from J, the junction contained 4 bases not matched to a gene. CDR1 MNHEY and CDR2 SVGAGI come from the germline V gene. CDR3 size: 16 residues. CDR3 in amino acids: CASSYKQGAMNTEAFF. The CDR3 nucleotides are TGTGCCAGCAGTTACAAACAGGGGGCAATGAACACTGAAGCTTTCTTT.

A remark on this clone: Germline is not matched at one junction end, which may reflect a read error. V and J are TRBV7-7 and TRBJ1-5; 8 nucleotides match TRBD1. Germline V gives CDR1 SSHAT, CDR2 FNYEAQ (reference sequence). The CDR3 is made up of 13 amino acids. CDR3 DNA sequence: TGTGCTAGCAGCAGGGGGCTGGGTCAGCCCCAGCATTTT. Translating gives CASSRGLGQPQHF.

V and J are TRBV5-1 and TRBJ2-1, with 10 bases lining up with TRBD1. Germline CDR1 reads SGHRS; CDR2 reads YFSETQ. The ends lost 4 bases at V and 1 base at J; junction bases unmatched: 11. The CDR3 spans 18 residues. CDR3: CASSVRDRGRQSYNEQFF. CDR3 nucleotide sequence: TGCGCCAGCAGCGTCCGGGACAGGGGTCGTCAGTCCTACAATGAGCAGTTCTTC.

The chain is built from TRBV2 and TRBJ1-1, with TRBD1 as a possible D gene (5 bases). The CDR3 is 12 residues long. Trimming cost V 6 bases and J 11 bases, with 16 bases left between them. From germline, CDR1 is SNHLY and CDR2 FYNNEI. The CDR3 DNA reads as TGTGCCAGCAGGAGGGGAGGATTGAATGCTTTCTTT. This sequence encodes CASRRGGLNAFF.

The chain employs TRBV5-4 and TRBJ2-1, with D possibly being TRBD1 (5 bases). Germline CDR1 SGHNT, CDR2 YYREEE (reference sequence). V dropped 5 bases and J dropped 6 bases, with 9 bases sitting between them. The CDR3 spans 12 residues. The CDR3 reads CASSQDTNEQFF. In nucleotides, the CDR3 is TGTGCCAGCAGTCAGGACACCAATGAGCAGTTCTTC.

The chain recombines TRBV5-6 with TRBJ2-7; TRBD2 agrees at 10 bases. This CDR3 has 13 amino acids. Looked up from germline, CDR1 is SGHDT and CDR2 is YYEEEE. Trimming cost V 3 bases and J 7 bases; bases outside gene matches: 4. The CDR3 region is CASSWTSGLEQYF. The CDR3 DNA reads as TGTGCCAGCAGCTGGACTAGCGGTCTGGAGCAGTACTTC.

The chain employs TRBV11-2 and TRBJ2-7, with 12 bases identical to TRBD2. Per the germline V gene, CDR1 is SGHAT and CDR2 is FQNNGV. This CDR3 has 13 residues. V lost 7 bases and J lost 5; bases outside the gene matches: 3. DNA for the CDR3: TGTGCCAGCAAACTAGCGGGGGGAAACGAGCAGTACTTC. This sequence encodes CASKLAGGNEQYF.

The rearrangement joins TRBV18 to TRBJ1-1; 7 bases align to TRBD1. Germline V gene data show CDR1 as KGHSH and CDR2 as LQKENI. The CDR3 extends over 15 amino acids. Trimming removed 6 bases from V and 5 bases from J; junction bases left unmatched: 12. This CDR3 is CASSQEGARGTEAFF. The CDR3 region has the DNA TGTGCCAGCTCCCAAGAGGGGGCTCGAGGGACTGAAGCTTTCTTT.

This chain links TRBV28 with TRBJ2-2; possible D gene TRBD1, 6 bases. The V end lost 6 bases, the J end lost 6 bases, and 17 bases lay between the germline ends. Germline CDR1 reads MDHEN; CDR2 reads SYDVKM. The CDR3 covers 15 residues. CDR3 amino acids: CASRWTDRNAGELFF. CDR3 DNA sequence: TGTGCCAGCAGGTGGACAGATCGGAATGCCGGGGAGCTGTTTTTT. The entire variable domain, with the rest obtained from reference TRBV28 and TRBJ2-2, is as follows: DVKVTQSSRYLVKRTGEKVFLECVQDMDHENMFWYRQDPGLGLRLIYFSYDVKMKEKGDIPEGYSVSREKKERFSLILESASTNQTSMYLCASRWTDRNAGELFFGEGSRLTVL.

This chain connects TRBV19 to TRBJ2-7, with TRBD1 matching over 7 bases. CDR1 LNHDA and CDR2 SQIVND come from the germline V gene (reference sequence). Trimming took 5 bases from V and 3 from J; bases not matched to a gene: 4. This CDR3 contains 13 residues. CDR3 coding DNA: TGTGCCAGTAGTCCTGGGACAGTCTACGAGCAGTACTTC. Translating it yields CASSPGTVYEQYF.

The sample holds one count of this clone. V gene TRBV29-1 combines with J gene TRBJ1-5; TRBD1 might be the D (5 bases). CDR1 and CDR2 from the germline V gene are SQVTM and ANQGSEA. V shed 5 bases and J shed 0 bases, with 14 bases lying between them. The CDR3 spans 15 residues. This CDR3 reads CSVRQSTYSNQPQHF. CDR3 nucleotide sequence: TGCAGCGTTAGACAGTCAACCTATAGCAATCAGCCCCAGCATTTT.

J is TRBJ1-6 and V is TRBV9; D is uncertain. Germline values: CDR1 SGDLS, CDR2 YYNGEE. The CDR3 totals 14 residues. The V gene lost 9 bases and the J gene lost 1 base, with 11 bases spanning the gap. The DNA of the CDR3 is TGTGCCACCCCGCGGCGGTCCTATAATTCACCCCTCCACTTT. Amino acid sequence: CATPRRSYNSPLHF.

In DNA, the CDR3 is TGTGCCAGCAGCGTCGAACAGGGCCAGCCCCAGCATTTT. Its translation is CASSVEQGQPQHF. The chain uses TRBV7-2 and TRBJ1-5; D might be TRBD1 (6 bases). Germline assignment: CDR1 SGHTA and CDR2 FQGNSA. Trimming cost V 5 bases and J 7 bases, with 12 bases left between them. CDR3 length: 13 amino acids.

The CDR3 DNA sequence: TGTGCCAGCAGCCTATACGCAGCGGGGGGGCCTGGGGAGACCCAGTACTTC. Its protein product is CASSLYAAGGPGETQYF. The chain links TRBV3-1 (or the pseudogene TRBV3-2) to TRBJ2-5; TRBD2 aligns across 10 bases. This CDR3 contains 17 residues. V lost 4 bases to trimming and J lost 5 bases; unmatched junction nucleotides: 13. In germline, CDR1 is LGHDT, CDR2 YNNKEL (reference sequence).